The 5 T cell receptor beta chains listed next were all sequenced from one sample in a study of control samples from healthy donors and cancer patients. TCRdb keeps only in-frame clones here, not all; method: immunoSEQ multiplex PCR. The sample contains about 140,000 clones, approximately 94% of which appear only once. Input material: blood. These TCRs come from a man aged 40-49 years in good health.

This rearrangement joins TRBV5-1 to TRBJ2-5, with 13 bases identical to TRBD2. CDR1 SGHRS and CDR2 YFSETQ come from the germline V gene. V dropped 4 bases and J dropped 2; count of bases not matched to a gene: 2. The CDR3 is 15 amino acids. As DNA, the CDR3 is TGCGCCAGCAGCCCGACTAGCGGGGGGCAAGAGACCCAGTACTTC. Residues: CASSPTSGGQETQYF.

The rearrangement uses TRBV5-1 and TRBJ1-4; no firm D call. The length of the CDR3 is 12 residues. Trimming stripped 4 bases from V and 8 bases from J, with 9 bases between. Germline V gives CDR1 SGHRS, CDR2 YFSETQ. CDR3 DNA: TGCGCCAGCAGCAGCAATGGGGAAAAACTGTTTTTT. Translation: CASSSNGEKLFF.

This rearrangement joins TRBV5-6 to TRBJ2-1, with D unresolved. The CDR3 consists of 13 residues. Trimming cost V 2 bases and J 4 bases, with 7 bases left between them. Germline CDR1 and CDR2: SGHDT and YYEEEE. The CDR3 DNA follows: TGTGCCAGCAGCTTTTGGGATTACAATGAGCAGTTCTTC. It yields the protein CASSFWDYNEQFF.

The chain combines TRBV7-6 with TRBJ1-2, with D tentatively TRBD1 (6 bases). The V and J ends lost 0 bases and 0 bases respectively, with 14 bases between them. The CDR3 covers 17 residues. Germline-derived CDR1 and CDR2 are SGHVS and FNYEAQ. DNA for the CDR3: TGTGCCAGCAGCTTAGCGAGGAGGGCAGGGGCTAACTATGGCTACACCTTC. Translating gives CASSLARRAGANYGYTF. Full variable domain (remainder filled in from reference TRBV7-6 and TRBJ1-2): GAGVSQSPRYKVTKRGQDVALRCDPISGHVSLYWYRQALGQGPEFLTYFNYEAQQDKSGLPNDRFSAERPEGSISTLTIQRTEQRDSAMYRCASSLARRAGANYGYTFGSGTRLTVV.

The gene calls are TRBV18 and TRBJ1-1, with 11 positions matching TRBD1. This CDR3 is 15 amino acids long. Looked up from germline, CDR1 is KGHSH and CDR2 is LQKENI. V lost 4 bases, J lost 2 bases, and 3 bases stayed unmatched. CDR3 sequence: CASSLGTGGNTEAFF. CDR3 DNA: TGTGCCAGCTCACTAGGGACAGGGGGAAACACTGAAGCTTTCTTT.